This paragraph covers one TCR beta chain sequence. The antigen remains unidentified. Staining for CD45RO/CCR7/CD25/CD127/CD95/CD27 allowed sorting of CD4+ naive, central memory, regulatory and stem cell-like memory cells. The V gene lost 0 bases and the J gene lost 4 bases, with 12 bases spanning the gap. The CDR3 sequence is 15 residues long. CDR1 and CDR2 (germline): SGHTA, FQGNSA. The whole isolated RNA underwent reverse transcription, so sequencing captured expressed TCRB transcripts. Profiling relied on immunoSEQ multiplex PCR, and the TCRdb table lists in-frame clones only, not all of them. This table has just over 450,000 clones, over 25% appearing once. This record comes from a study of beta chain features in type 1 diabetes. Whole-study findings and limits: Type 1 diabetes patients showed fewer insertions and more deletions at VDJ junctions. Type 1 diabetes patients showed a moderate but significant shortening of TCRB CDR3s in all four CD4+ subsets.

The chain employs TRBV7-2 and TRBJ2-5; the D gene is possibly TRBD1 (6 bases). This receptor was taken from a man between 18 and 29 years old in good health. Sample: naive CD4+ T cells from blood. CDR3 protein: CASSLASGRGETQYF. Here the CDR3 DNA reads TGTGCCAGCAGCTTAGCGTCGGGCAGGGGAGAGACCCAGTACTTC.